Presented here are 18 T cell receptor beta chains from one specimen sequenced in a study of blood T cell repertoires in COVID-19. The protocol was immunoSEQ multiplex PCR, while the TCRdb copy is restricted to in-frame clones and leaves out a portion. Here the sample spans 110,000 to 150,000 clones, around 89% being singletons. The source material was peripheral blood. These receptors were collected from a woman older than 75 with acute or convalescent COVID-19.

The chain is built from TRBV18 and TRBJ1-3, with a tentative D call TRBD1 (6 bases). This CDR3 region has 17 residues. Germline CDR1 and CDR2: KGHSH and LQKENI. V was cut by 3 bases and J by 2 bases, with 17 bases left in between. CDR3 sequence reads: CASSPLEGELPGNTIYF. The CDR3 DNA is TGTGCCAGCTCACCGTTAGAGGGGGAGTTGCCTGGAAACACCATATATTTT.

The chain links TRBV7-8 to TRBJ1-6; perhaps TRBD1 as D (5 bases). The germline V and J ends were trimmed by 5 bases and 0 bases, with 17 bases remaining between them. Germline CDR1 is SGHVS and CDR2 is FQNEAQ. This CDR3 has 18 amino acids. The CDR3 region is CASSGAGTGLSYNSPLHF. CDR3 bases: TGTGCCAGCAGCGGAGCCGGGACGGGACTCTCCTATAATTCACCCCTCCACTTT.

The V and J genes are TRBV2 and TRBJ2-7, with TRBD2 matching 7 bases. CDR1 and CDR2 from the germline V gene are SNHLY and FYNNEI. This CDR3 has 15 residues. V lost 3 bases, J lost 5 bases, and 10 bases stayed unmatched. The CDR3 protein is CASSDVGGVFDEQYF. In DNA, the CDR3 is TGTGCCAGCAGTGATGTGGGGGGGGTTTTCGACGAGCAGTACTTC.

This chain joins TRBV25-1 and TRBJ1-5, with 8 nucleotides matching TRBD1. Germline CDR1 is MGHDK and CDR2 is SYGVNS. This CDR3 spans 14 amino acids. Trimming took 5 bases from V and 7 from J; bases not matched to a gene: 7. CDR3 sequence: CASSRQGQGQPQHF. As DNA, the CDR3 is TGTGCCAGCAGTCGACAGGGGCAGGGGCAGCCCCAGCATTTT.

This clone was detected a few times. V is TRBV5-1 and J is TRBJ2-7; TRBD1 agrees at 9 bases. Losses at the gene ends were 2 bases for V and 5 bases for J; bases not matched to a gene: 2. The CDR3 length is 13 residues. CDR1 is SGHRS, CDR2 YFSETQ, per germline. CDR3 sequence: CASSLQGADEQYF. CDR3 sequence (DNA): TGCGCCAGCAGCTTACAGGGGGCTGACGAGCAGTACTTC.

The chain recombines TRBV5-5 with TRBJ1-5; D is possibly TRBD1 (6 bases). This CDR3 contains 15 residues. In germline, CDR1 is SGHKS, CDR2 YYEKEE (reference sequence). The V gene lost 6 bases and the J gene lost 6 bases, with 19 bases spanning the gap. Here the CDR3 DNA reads TGTGCCAGCACCCCCCAGGACAGAGGGGTTCAGCCCCAGCATTTT. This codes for CASTPQDRGVQPQHF.

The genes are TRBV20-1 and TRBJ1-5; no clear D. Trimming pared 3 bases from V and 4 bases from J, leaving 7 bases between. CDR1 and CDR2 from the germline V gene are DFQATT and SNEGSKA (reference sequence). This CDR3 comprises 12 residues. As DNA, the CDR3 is TGCAGTGCTAGTTCCGGGAATCAGCCCCAGCATTTT. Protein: CSASSGNQPQHF.

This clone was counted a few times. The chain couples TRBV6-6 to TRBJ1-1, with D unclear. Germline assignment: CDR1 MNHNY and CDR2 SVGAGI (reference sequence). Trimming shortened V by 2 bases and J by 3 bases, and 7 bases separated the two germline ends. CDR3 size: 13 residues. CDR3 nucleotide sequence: TGTGCCAGCAGTTACCGAGGTGACACTGAAGCTTTCTTT. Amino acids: CASSYRGDTEAFF.

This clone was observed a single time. The DNA of the CDR3 is TGTGCCAGCAGTTTTGTGGGTCAGGGTGAAGCTTTCTTT. It translates to CASSFVGQGEAFF. V is TRBV12-3 or TRBV12-4 and J is TRBJ1-1; D is perhaps TRBD1 (5 bases). V was trimmed by 3 bases and J by 7 bases, leaving 12 bases between them. The CDR3 spans 13 residues.

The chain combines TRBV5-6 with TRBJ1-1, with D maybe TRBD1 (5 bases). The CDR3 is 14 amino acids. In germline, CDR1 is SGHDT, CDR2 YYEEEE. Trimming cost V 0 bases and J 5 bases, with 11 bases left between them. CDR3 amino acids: CASSLDRSGTEAFF. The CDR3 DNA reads TGTGCCAGCAGCTTGGACAGGTCAGGGACTGAAGCTTTCTTT.

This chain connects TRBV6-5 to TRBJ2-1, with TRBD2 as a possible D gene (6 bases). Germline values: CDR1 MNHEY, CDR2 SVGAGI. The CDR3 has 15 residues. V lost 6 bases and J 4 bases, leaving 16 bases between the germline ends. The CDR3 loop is CASSNRDGRYNEQFF. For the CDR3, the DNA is TGTGCCAGCAGCAACCGGGACGGGAGATACAATGAGCAGTTCTTC.

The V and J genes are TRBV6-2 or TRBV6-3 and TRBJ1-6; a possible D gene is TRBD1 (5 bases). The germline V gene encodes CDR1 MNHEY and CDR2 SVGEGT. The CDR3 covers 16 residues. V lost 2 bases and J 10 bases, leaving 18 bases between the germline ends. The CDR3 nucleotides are TGTGCCAGCAGTTACCCGAAGGGAGGGGTCCTCTCACCCCTCCACTTT. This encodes CASSYPKGGVLSPLHF.

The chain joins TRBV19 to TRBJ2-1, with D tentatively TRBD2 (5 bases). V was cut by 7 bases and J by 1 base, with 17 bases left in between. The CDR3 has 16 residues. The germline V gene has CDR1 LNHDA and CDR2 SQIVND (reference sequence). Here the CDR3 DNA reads TGTGCCAGTACAGCTAGGGAGAAAACTTCCTACAATGAGCAGTTCTTC. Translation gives CASTAREKTSYNEQFF.

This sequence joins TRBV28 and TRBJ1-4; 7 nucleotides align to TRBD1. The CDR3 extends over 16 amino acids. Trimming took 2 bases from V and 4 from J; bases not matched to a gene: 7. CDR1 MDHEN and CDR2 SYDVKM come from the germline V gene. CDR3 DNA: TGTGCCAGCAGTTTAGCCGGGACAGCCTTTAATGAAAAACTGTTTTTT. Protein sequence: CASSLAGTAFNEKLFF.

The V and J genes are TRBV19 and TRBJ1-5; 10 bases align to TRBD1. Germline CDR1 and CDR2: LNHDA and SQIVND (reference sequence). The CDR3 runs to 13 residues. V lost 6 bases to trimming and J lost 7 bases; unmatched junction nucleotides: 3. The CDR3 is CASSRDRGQPQHF. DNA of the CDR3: TGTGCCAGTAGCCGGGACAGGGGCCAGCCCCAGCATTTT. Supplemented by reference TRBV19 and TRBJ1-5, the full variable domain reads DGGITQSPKYLFRKEGQNVTLSCEQNLNHDAMYWYRQDPGQGLRLIYYSQIVNDFQKGDIAEGYSVSREKKESFPLTVTSAQKNPTAFYLCASSRDRGQPQHFGDGTRLSIL.

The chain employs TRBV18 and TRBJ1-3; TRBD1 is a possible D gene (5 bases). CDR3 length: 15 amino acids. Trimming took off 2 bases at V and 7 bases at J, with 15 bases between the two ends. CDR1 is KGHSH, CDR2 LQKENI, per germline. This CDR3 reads CASSPVNAGRNTIYF. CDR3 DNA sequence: TGTGCCAGCTCACCAGTTAACGCGGGACGCAACACCATATATTTT.

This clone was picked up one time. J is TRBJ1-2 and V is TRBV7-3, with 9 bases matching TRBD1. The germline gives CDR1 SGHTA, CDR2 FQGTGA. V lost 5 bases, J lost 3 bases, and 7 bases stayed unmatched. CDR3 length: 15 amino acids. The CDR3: CASSPQGAPYYGYTF. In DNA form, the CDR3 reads TGTGCCAGCAGCCCACAGGGGGCCCCCTACTATGGCTACACCTTC.

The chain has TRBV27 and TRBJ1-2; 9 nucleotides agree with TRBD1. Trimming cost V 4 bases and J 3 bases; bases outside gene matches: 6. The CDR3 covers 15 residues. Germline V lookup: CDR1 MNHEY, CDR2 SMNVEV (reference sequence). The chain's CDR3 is CASSYGTGRDYGYTF. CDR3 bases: TGTGCCAGCAGTTACGGGACAGGGCGAGACTATGGCTACACCTTC.